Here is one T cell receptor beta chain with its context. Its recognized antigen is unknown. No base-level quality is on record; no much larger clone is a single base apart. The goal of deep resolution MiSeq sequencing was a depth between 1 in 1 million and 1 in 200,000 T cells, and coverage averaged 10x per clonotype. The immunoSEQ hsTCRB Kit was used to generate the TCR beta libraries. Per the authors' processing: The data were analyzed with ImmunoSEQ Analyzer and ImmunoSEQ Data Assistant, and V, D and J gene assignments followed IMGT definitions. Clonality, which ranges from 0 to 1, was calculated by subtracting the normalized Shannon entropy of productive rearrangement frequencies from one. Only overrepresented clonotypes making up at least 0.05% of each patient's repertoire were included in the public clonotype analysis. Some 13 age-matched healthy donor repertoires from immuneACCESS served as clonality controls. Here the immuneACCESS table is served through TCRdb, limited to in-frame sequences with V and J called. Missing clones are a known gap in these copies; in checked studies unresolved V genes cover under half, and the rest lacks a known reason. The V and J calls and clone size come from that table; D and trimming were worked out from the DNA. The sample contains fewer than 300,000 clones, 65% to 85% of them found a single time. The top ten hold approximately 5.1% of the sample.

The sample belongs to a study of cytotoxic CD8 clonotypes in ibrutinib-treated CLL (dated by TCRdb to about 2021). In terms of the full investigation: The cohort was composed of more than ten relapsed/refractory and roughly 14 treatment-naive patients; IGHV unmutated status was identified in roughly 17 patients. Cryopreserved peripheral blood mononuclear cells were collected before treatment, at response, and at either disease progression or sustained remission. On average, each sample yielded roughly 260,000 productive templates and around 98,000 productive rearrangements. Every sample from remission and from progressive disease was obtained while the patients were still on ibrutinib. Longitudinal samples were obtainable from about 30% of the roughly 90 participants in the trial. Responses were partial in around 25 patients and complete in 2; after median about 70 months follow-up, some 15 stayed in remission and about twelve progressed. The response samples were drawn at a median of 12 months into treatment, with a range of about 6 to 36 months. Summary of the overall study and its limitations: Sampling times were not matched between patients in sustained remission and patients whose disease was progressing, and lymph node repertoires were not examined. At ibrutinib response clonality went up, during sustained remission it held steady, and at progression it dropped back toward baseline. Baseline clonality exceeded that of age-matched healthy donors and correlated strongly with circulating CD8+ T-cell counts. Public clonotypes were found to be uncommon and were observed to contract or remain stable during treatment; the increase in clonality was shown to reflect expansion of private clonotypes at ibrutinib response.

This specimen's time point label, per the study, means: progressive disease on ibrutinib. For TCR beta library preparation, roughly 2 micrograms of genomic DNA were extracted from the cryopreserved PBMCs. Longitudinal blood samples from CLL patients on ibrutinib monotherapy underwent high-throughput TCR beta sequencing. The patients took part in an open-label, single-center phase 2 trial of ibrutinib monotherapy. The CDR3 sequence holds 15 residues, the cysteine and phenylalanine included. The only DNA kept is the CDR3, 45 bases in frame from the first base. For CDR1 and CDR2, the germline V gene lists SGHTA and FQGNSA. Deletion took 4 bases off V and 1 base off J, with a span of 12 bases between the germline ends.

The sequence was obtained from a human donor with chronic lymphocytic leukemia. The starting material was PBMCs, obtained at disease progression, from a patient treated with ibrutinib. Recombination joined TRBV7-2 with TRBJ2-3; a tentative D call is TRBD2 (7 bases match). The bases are TGTGCCAGCAGCTGGCGGGGGCTAGGCACAGATACGCAGTATTTT. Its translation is CASSWRGLGTDTQYF.